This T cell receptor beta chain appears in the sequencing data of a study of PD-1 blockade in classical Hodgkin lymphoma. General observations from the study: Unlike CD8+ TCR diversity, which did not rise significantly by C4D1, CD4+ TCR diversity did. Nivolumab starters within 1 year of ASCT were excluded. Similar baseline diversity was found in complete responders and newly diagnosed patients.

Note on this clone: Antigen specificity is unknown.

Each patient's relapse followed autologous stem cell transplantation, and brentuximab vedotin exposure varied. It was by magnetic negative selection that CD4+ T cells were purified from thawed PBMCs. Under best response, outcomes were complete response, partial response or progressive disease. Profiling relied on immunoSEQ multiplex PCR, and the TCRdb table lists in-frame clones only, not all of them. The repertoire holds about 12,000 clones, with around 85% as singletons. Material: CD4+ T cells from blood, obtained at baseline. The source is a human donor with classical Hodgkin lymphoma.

The CDR3 coding sequence is TGCGCCAGCAGCCAAGACCGACTAGTAGAGACAGATACGCAGTATTTT. This sequence encodes CASSQDRLVETDTQYF. This chain joins TRBV4-3 and TRBJ2-3, with D tentatively TRBD2 (6 bases). V was shortened by 0 bases and J by 3 bases, with 13 bases between the two germline ends. There are 16 residues in the CDR3. Germline V lookup: CDR1 LGHNA, CDR2 YSLEER.